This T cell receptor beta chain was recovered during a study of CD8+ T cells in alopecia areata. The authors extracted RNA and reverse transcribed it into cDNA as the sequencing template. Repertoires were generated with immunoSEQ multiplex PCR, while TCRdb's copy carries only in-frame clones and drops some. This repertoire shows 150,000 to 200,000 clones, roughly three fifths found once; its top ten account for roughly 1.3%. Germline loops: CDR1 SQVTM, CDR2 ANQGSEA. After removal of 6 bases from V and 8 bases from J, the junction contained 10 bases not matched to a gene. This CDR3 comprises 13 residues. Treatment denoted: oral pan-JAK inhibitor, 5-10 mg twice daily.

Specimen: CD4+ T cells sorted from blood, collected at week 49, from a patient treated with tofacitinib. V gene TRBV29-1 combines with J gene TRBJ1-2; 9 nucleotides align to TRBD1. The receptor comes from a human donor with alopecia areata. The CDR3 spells CSVPSGQGWGYTF. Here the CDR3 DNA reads TGCAGCGTGCCTTCGGGACAGGGTTGGGGCTACACCTTC.